This T cell receptor (beta chain) was found in a study of blood T cell repertoires in COVID-19. The CDR3 runs 16 residues. Per germline, CDR1 SGHRS and CDR2 YFSETQ. V lost 2 bases to trimming and J lost 2 bases; unmatched junction nucleotides: 9. Sequencing used immunoSEQ multiplex PCR; TCRdb keeps in-frame clones, though not all of them. Among 110,000 to 150,000 clones listed, about 80% were seen once. The TCR sequence derives from a man in his fifties or sixties who had recovered from COVID-19. The V call is TRBV5-1, the J call TRBJ2-5; TRBD1 aligns across 7 bases. Sequencing used PBMCs or T cells enriched from blood (not recorded which). The CDR3 loop is CASSLGGIRSQETQYF. The CDR3 DNA sequence: TGCGCCAGCAGCTTAGGGGGCATTCGGTCACAAGAGACCCAGTACTTC. The full variable domain, with the rest looked up from reference TRBV5-1 and TRBJ2-5, is KAGVTQTPRYLIKTRGQQVTLSCSPISGHRSVSWYQQTPGQGLQFLFEYFSETQRNKGNFPGRFSGRQFSNSRSEMNVSTLELGDSALYLCASSLGGIRSQETQYFGPGTRLLVL.